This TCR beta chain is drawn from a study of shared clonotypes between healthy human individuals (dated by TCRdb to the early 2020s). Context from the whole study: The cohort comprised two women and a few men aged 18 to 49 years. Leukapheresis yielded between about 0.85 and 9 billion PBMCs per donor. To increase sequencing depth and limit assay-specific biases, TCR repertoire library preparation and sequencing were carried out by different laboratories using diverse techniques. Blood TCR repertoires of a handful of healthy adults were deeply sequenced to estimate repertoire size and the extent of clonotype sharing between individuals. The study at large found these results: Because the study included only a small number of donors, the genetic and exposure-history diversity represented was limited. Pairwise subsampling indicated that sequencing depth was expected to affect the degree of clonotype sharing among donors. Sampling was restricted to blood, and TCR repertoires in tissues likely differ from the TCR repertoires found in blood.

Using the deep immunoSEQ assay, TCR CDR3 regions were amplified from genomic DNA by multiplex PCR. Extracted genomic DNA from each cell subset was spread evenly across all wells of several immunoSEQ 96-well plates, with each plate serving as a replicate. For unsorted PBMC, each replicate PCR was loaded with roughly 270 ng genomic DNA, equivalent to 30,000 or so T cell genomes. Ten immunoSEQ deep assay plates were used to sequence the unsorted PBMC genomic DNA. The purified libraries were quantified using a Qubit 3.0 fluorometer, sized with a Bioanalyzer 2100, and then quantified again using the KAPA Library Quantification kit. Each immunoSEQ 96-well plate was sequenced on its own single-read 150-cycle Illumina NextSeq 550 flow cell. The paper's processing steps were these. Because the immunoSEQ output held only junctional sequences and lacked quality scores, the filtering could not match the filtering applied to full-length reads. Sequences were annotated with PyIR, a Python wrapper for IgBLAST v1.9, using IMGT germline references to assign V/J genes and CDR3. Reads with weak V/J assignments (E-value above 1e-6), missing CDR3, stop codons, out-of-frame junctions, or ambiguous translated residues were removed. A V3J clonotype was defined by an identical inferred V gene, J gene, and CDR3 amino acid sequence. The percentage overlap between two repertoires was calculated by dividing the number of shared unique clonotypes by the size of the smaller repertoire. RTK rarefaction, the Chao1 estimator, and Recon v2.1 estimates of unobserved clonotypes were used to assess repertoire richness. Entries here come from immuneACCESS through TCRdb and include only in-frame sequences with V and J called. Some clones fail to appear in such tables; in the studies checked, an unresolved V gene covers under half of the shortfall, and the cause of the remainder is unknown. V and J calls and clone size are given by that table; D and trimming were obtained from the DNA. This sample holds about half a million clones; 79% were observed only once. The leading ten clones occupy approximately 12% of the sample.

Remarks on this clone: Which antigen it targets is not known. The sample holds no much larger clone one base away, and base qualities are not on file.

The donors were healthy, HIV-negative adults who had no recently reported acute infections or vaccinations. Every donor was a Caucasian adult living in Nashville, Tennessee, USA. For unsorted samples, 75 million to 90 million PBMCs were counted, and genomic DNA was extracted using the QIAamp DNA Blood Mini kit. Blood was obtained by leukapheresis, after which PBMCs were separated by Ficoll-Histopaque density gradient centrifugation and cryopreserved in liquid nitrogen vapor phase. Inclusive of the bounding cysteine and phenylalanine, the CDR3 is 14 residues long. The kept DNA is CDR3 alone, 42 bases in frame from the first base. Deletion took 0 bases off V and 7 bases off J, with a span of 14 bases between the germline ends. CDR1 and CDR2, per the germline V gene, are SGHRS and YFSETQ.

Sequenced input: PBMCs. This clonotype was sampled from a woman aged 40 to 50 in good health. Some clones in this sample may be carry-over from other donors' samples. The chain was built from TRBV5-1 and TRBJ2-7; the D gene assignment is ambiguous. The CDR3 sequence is CASSLALTPLEQYF. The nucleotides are TGCGCCAGCAGCTTGGCCCTGACACCCCTAGAGCAGTACTTC.